Listed below are T cell receptor beta chains from one sample, sequenced in a study of OX40 agonist ivuxolimab in advanced cancers. Method: immunoSEQ multiplex PCR; TCRdb's copy keeps in-frame clones and lacks some. The sample lists about 47,000 clones; 84% were seen once. The sample consisted of CD4+ or CD8+ T cells sorted from blood, taken in a trial of the OX40 agonist ivuxolimab. These receptors originate from an adult with an advanced solid tumor such as melanoma, head and neck, liver or kidney cancer. CDR3s include the opening cysteine and the closing phenylalanine or tryptophan. The D gene is left open where the match is weak. Size is stated for part of the rows, as once, few or many counts, or as a class when the clone is expanded.

D gene,V gene,J gene,clone size,CDR3 DNA,CDR3 protein
NA,TRBV27,TRBJ1-1,NA,TGTGCCAGCAGTCCAGGGGCGGCTGAAGCTTTCTTT,CASSPGAAEAFF
NA,TRBV9,TRBJ2-2,NA,TGTGCCAGCAGCCACGATCATTTCGCGCTGTTTTTT,CASSHDHFALFF
NA,TRBV28,TRBJ2-7,NA,TGTGCCAGCAGTGGGCAGGGCTACGAGCAGTACTTC,CASSGQGYEQYF
NA,TRBV19,TRBJ1-5,NA,TGTGCCAGTAGTTGGAACGTCTACATTAGCAATCAGCCCCAGCATTTT,CASSWNVYISNQPQHF
NA,TRBV18,TRBJ2-5,NA,TGTGCCAGCTCACCAAACCCCGCTCGGGGCAGGGAGACCCAGTACTTC,CASSPNPARGRETQYF
NA,TRBV7-9,TRBJ1-1,few,TGTGCCAGCAGTTTTTCAGGGTATGAAGCTTTCTTT,CASSFSGYEAFF
NA,TRBV28,TRBJ2-7,NA,TGTGCCAGCAGTCCCGGGACCGCGGGTCTCGAGCAGTACTTC,CASSPGTAGLEQYF
NA,TRBV7-8,TRBJ1-1,NA,TGTGCCAGCAGCTCCCCCGAGGGGAGTACTGAAGCTTTCTTT,CASSSPEGSTEAFF
TRBD2,TRBV2,TRBJ2-3,NA,TGTGCCAGTGAGACTAGCACAAGCACAGATACGCAGTATTTT,CASETSTSTDTQYF
NA,TRBV4-3,TRBJ2-3,once,TGCGCCAGCAGCCAAGGGTCAGGGAAAGATACGCAGTATTTT,CASSQGSGKDTQYF
NA,TRBV4-1,TRBJ2-5,once,TGCGCCAGCAGCCAAGATAGAGGCAGCCTCGCTCCTCAAGAGACCCAGTACTTC,CASSQDRGSLAPQETQYF
NA,TRBV27,TRBJ1-2,NA,TGTGCCAGCAGTCTCGGGACGGGGGGTAATGGCTACACCTTC,CASSLGTGGNGYTF
TRBD1,TRBV28,TRBJ1-2,NA,TGTGCCAGCAGTCCGGCGGGACAGGGTATTATGGGTGGCTACACCTTC,CASSPAGQGIMGGYTF
NA,TRBV5-4,TRBJ1-1,NA,TGTGCCAGCAGCCAAGAGGCCAGCGAGAACACTGAAGCTTTCTTT,CASSQEASENTEAFF
NA,TRBV4-3,TRBJ1-5,NA,TGCGCCAGCAGCCGGTTAAAGGTTGGACAGCCCCAGCATTTT,CASSRLKVGQPQHF
NA,TRBV5-4,TRBJ2-3,NA,TGTGCCAGCAGCTTTGCCGGGGGACAGAGGGTCACAGATACGCAGTATTTT,CASSFAGGQRVTDTQYF
TRBD1,TRBV18,TRBJ1-5,many,TGTGCCAGCTCACTAACAGGGGACGATAGCAATCAGCCCCAGCATTTT,CASSLTGDDSNQPQHF
TRBD2,TRBV6-4,TRBJ2-3,once,TGTGCCAGCAGTGACGTGGCGGGAGGGCCAGATACGCAGTATTTT,CASSDVAGGPDTQYF
TRBD1,TRBV7-9,TRBJ1-2,NA,TGTGCCAGCAGCTTCGCTGGGGACAGGGATGGTGATGGCTACACCTTC,CASSFAGDRDGDGYTF
NA,TRBV9,TRBJ1-2,NA,TGTGCCAGCAGCGCCGCCCACGGGGGAGACAGCTACACCTTC,CASSAAHGGDSYTF
NA,TRBV15,TRBJ1-6,NA,TGTGCCACCAGCAGAGTTGGGGGGAGCTCCTATAATTCACCCCTCCACTTT,CATSRVGGSSYNSPLHF
NA,TRBV6-4,TRBJ2-2,NA,TGTGCCCGGGTTGACGGAGGGACGAACACCGGGGAGCTGTTTTTT,CARVDGGTNTGELFF
NA,TRBV27,TRBJ2-7,NA,TGTGCCAGCAGTTACCAAAGGGGGTACGAGCAGTACTTC,CASSYQRGYEQYF
TRBD2,TRBV30,TRBJ2-1,once,TGTGCCTGGAGGGGACTAGCGGGGATCCCTGAGCAGTTCTTC,CAWRGLAGIPEQFF